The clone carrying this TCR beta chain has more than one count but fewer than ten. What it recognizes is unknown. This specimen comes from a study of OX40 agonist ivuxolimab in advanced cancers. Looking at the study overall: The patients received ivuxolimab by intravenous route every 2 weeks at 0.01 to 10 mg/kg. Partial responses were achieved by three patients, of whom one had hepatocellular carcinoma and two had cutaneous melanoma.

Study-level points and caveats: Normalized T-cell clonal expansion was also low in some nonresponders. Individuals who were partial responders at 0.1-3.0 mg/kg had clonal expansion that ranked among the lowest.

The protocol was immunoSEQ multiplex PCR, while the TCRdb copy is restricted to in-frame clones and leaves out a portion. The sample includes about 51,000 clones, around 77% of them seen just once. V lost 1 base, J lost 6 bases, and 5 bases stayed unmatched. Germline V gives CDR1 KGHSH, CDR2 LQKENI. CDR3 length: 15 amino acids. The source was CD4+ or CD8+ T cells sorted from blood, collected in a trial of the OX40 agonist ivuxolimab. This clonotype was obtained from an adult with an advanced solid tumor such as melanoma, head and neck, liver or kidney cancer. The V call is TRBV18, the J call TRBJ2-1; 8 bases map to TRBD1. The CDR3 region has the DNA TGTGCCAGCTCACCACGAAGGACAGGGAGCAATGAGCAGTTCTTC. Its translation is CASSPRRTGSNEQFF.